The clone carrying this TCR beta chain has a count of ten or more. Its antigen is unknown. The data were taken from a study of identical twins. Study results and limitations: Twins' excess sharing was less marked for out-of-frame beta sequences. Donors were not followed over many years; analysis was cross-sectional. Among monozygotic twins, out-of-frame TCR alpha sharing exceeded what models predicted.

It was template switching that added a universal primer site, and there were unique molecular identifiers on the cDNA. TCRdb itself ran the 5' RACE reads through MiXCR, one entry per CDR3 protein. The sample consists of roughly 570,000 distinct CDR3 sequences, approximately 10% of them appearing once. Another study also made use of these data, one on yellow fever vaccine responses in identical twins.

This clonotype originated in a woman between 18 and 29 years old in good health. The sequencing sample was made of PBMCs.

The CDR3 is CASSLVGLLTRYEQYF. Written as DNA, the CDR3 is TGTGCCAGCAGCTTAGTGGGACTATTAACTCGCTACGAGCAGTACTTC. V usage is TRBV7-8 and J usage is TRBJ2-7; 7 bases are shared with TRBD2. J was trimmed by 3 bases and V by 1 base; bases with no gene match: 9. Germline V CDR1 and CDR2: SGHVS, FQNEAQ. The CDR3 is made up of 16 amino acids.